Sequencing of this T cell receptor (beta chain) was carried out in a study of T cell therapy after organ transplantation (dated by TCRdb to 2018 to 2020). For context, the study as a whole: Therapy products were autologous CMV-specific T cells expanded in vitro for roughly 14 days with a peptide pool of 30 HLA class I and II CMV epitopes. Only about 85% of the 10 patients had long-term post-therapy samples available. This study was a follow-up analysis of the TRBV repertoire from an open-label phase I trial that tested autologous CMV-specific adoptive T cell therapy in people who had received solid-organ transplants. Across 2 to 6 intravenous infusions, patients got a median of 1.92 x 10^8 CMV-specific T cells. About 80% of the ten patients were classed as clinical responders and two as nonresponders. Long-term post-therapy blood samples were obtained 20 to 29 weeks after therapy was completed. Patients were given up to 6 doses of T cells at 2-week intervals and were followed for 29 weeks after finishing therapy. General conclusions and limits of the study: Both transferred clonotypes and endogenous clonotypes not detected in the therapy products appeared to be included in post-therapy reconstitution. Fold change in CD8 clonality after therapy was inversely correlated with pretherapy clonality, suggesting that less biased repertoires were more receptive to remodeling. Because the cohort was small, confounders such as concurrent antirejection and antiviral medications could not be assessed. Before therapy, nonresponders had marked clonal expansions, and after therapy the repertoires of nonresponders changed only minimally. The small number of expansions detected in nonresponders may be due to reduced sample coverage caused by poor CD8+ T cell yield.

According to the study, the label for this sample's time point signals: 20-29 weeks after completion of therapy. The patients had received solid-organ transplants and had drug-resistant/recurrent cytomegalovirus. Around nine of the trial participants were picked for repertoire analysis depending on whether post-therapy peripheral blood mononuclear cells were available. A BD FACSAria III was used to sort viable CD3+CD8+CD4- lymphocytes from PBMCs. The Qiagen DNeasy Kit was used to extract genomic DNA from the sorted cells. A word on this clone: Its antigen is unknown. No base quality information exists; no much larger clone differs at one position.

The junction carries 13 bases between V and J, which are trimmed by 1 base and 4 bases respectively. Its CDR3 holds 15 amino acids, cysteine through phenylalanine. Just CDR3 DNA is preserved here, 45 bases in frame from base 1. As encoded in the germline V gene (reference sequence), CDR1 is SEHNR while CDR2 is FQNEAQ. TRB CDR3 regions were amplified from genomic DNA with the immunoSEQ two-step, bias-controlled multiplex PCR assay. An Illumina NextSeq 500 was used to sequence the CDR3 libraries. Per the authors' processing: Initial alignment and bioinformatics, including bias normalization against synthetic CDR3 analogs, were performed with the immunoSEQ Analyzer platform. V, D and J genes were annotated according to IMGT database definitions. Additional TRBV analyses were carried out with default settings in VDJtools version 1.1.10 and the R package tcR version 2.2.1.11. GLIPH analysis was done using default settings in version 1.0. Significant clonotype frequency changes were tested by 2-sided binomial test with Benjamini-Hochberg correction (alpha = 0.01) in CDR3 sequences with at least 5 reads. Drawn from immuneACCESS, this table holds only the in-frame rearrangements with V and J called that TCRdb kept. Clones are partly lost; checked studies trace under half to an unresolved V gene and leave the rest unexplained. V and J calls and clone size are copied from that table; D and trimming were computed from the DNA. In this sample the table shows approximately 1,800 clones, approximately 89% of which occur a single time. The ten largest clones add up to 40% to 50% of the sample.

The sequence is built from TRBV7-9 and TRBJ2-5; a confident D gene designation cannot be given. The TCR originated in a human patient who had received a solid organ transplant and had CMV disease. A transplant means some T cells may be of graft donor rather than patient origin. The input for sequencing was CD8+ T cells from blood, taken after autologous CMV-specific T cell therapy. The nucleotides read TGTGCCAGCAGCTTAGGTTTTGTCTCGGGAGAGACCCAGTACTTC. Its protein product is CASSLGFVSGETQYF.